This TCR beta chain was identified in a study of T cells in Graves' hyperthyroidism and ophthalmopathy. Uncontrolled infection, other autoimmune disease, pregnancy and lactation each barred patients from inclusion. The diagnostic basis comprised clinical symptoms, serum thyroxine and TRAb, thyroid ultrasound and orbital computed tomography. Findings and limits, study-wide: Blood also contained most expanded thyroid clonotypes above 0.001.

About this clonotype itself: Its matching antigen is unknown.

From RNA transcripts, TCR beta CDR3 regions were amplified. HTBI primers drove first-round RT-PCR of the TCR CDR3. TCRdb analysed the multiplex PCR reads with MiXCR anew, one entry per CDR3 protein. The data contain under 800,000 distinct CDR3 sequences, approximately 15% of them seen just once; the ten biggest clones take up roughly 10%. V shed 0 bases, J shed 8 bases, and the junction held 4 bases outside the gene matches. The length of the CDR3 is 14 residues. From germline, CDR1 is SGDLS and CDR2 YYNGEE. Sequencing used blood. The rearrangement joins TRBV9 to TRBJ1-2, with 10 bases fitting TRBD1. The sequence came from a woman aged 18 to 35 with Graves' hyperthyroidism. The CDR3 DNA reads TGTGCCAGCAGCGTAGGTGGGACAGGGGACGGCTACACCTTC. Its translation is CASSVGGTGDGYTF.